This T cell receptor beta chain appears in the sequencing data of a study of cytomegalovirus exposure and HLA in healthy donors. Amplification used 60 Vbeta primers and 13 Jbeta primers. Sequencing used immunoSEQ multiplex PCR; TCRdb keeps in-frame clones, though not all of them. The table lists around 91,000 clones, approximately 84% of them singletons, with under 2.5% in the top ten. V lost 4 bases to trimming and J lost 5 bases; unmatched junction nucleotides: 12. Germline V gene data show CDR1 as SGHDT and CDR2 as YYEEEE. This CDR3 comprises 16 residues. Sequencing was carried out using PBMCs. The chain is built from TRBV5-6 and TRBJ2-1; 7 bases are shared with TRBD1. The TCR sequence derives from a young man in good health and CMV-seronegative. As DNA, the CDR3 is TGTGCCAGCAGCACAGATGACAGGGTTGGGGACAATGAGCAGTTCTTC. This codes for CASSTDDRVGDNEQFF.